These 27 T cell receptor beta chains came from one sample sequenced in a study of T cells in Graves' hyperthyroidism and ophthalmopathy. The source material, RNA transcripts, was used to amplify TCR beta CDR3 regions. The study used the HTBI primer set for a first-round RT-PCR of the TCR CDR3. TCRdb independently ran MiXCR on the multiplex PCR reads; one entry per CDR3 protein. The sample carries 300,000 to 450,000 distinct CDR3 sequences, more than 15% recorded once. The material sequenced was blood. The source of these receptors is a woman under 30 with Graves' hyperthyroidism that later progressed to Graves' ophthalmopathy.

This clonotype occurred many times. The chain combines TRBV18 with TRBJ1-1, with a weak D call TRBD1 (6 bases). The V end lost 3 bases, the J end lost 1 base, and 18 bases lay between the germline ends. The CDR3 sequence is 17 residues long. CDR1 is KGHSH, CDR2 LQKENI, per germline. CDR3 amino acids: CASSPGQRGLPNTEAFF. The DNA of the CDR3 is TGTGCCAGCTCACCCGGACAGAGGGGACTCCCGAACACTGAAGCTTTCTTT.

This clonotype showed up just a few times. The rearrangement uses TRBV20-1 and TRBJ2-1; TRBD2 matches at 9 bases. There are 15 residues in the CDR3. J gave up 6 bases and V 0 bases, and 6 bases lay outside the gene matches. Germline-derived CDR1 and CDR2 are DFQATT and SNEGSKA (reference sequence). CDR3 in DNA: TGCAGTGCTAGAGATTACCTAGCGGGGATCAATGAGCAGTTCTTC. Translation: CSARDYLAGINEQFF.

This clonotype was counted ten times or more. The chain carries TRBV20-1 and TRBJ1-1; tentative D call: TRBD1 (5 bases). There are 11 residues in the CDR3. With 3 bases removed from V and 7 bases from J, the gap between germline ends came to 9 bases. Per germline, CDR1 DFQATT and CDR2 SNEGSKA (reference sequence). CDR3 loop: CSASSTVEAFF. DNA of the CDR3: TGCAGTGCTAGTTCGACAGTTGAAGCTTTCTTT.

This clonotype was seen repeatedly, ten times or more. This chain joins TRBV6-1 and TRBJ2-7; the D is unclear. CDR1 and CDR2 from the germline V gene are MNHNS and SASEGT. The CDR3 loop spans 13 amino acids. The V and J ends lost 7 bases and 2 bases respectively, with 12 bases between them. CDR3 sequence: CASKLPGAYEQYF. The CDR3 DNA reads TGTGCCAGCAAATTACCCGGAGCCTACGAGCAGTACTTC.

This clonotype was seen at least ten times. The genes are TRBV20-1 and TRBJ2-2, with 11 bases lining up with TRBD2. Germline V gene sequence: CDR1 DFQATT, CDR2 SNEGSKA (reference sequence). Trimming cost V 2 bases and J 2 bases; bases outside gene matches: 1. CDR3 length: 15 residues. CDR3 DNA sequence: TGCAGTGCTAGAACTAGCGGGAGAAACACCGGGGAGCTGTTTTTT. Its protein is CSARTSGRNTGELFF.

The gene calls are TRBV28 and TRBJ1-2; D remains ambiguous. Trimming stripped 5 bases from V and 8 bases from J, with 12 bases between. The CDR3 is 12 amino acids. Looked up from germline, CDR1 is MDHEN and CDR2 is SYDVKM. CDR3 amino acids: CASSPLSEGYTF. CDR3 nucleotide sequence: TGTGCCAGCAGTCCTCTTTCAGAAGGCTACACCTTC.

This chain joins TRBV11-2 and TRBJ1-6, with a weak D call TRBD1 (6 bases). CDR3 length: 19 amino acids. Germline V lookup: CDR1 SGHAT, CDR2 FQNNGV. Trimming shortened V by 2 bases and J by 7 bases, and 24 bases separated the two germline ends. Here the CDR3 DNA reads TGTGCCAGCAGCTTAAGACTCGGTAGGGGGGGCTCTGTGAATTCACCCCTCCACTTT. Translating it yields CASSLRLGRGGSVNSPLHF.

This clonotype showed up many times. The V call is TRBV11-2, the J call TRBJ2-1, with 15 bases that match TRBD2. Germline CDR1 reads SGHAT; CDR2 reads FQNNGV. J gave up 1 base and V 5 bases, and 3 bases lay outside the gene matches. The CDR3 sequence is 17 residues long. The CDR3 spells CASSPGTSGGSYNEQFF. The CDR3 nucleotides read TGTGCCAGCAGCCCGGGGACTAGCGGGGGGTCCTACAATGAGCAGTTCTTC.

This clonotype appeared many times. This rearrangement joins TRBV18 to TRBJ2-7, with D perhaps matching TRBD1 (6 bases). Germline loops: CDR1 KGHSH, CDR2 LQKENI. The CDR3 covers 15 residues. The V end was cut by 3 bases, the J end by 3 bases, with 15 bases between. The CDR3 nucleotides read TGTGCCAGCTCACCTGCCCAGGGGTCCCTCTACGAGCAGTACTTC. Its protein product is CASSPAQGSLYEQYF.

This clonotype was observed many times. The genes are TRBV30 and TRBJ2-1; 8 nucleotides line up with TRBD2. Trimming took 0 bases from V and 9 from J; bases not matched to a gene: 7. Germline V CDR1 and CDR2: GTSNPN, SVGIG (reference sequence). The CDR3 has 14 residues. In DNA form, the CDR3 reads TGTGCCTGGAGTGTACAAAGCGGGAGAGGTGAGCAGTTCTTC. Translated, it gives CAWSVQSGRGEQFF.

This clonotype showed up many times. The rearrangement uses TRBV29-1 and TRBJ2-5, with 8 nucleotides matching TRBD1. The CDR3 has 16 residues. V was clipped by 3 bases and J by 4 bases; unmatched bases: 13. Germline V lookup: CDR1 SQVTM, CDR2 ANQGSEA. Here the CDR3 DNA reads TGCAGCGTTGAGGTGTCGGACAGGGAACCCCCAGAGACCCAGTACTTC. This encodes CSVEVSDREPPETQYF.

The CDR3 bases are TGTGCCAGCAGTGTCCTCACAGATACGCAGTATTTT. Translating gives CASSVLTDTQYF. V gene TRBV2 combines with J gene TRBJ2-3; D not resolved. Trimming cost V 4 bases and J 2 bases, with 4 bases left between them. Germline V gene sequence: CDR1 SNHLY, CDR2 FYNNEI. This CDR3 comprises 12 residues.

A remark on this clonotype: It may be a read error: a sequence one base away is much more abundant. CDR3 protein: CASSYSSGGAFEKFF. In DNA form, the CDR3 reads TGTGCCAGCAGTTACTCTTCGGGAGGGGCATTTGAGAAGTTCTTC. V and J are TRBV6-2 or TRBV6-3 and TRBJ2-1; 8 positions agree with TRBD2. CDR3 length equals 15 residues. The V gene's germline CDR1 is MNHEY and CDR2 SVGEGT.

This clonotype was detected a few times. The rearrangement links TRBV27 to TRBJ2-1, with a weak D call TRBD2 (5 bases). There are 15 residues in the CDR3. Looked up from germline, CDR1 is MNHEY and CDR2 is SMNVEV (reference sequence). V lost 2 bases and J lost 3, with 11 bases in between. CDR3 in amino acids: CASSLTRVGYNEQFF. For the CDR3, the DNA is TGTGCCAGCAGTTTAACGCGGGTAGGCTACAATGAGCAGTTCTTC.

This clonotype was detected many times. This chain uses TRBV12-3 or TRBV12-4 with TRBJ2-2; 9 positions agree with TRBD2. The CDR3 runs 17 residues. V shed 5 bases, J shed 5 bases, and the junction held 12 bases outside the gene matches. CDR3 bases: TGTGCCAGCAGTCCCCACCCGAGGCTAGCGGGAACCGGGGAGCTGTTTTTT. It translates to CASSPHPRLAGTGELFF.

This clonotype was seen only a few times. V gene TRBV4-1 combines with J gene TRBJ2-7; D uncertain. The V and J ends lost 3 bases and 2 bases respectively, with 8 bases between them. The CDR3 covers 13 residues. Germline V CDR1 and CDR2: MGHRA, YSYEKL. The CDR3 nucleotides read TGCGCCAGCAGCCAGAGTGTAGCCTACGAGCAGTACTTC. It yields the protein CASSQSVAYEQYF.

This clonotype was seen ten or more times. V is TRBV2 and J is TRBJ2-7, with no clear D. The CDR3 is made up of 12 amino acids. The V gene's germline CDR1 is SNHLY and CDR2 FYNNEI. V was pared by 8 bases and J by 3 bases, with 11 bases between. CDR3 DNA sequence: TGTGCCAGCGTCACAACCTTCTACGAGCAGTACTTC. It encodes CASVTTFYEQYF.

This clonotype was detected many times. The chain employs TRBV20-1 and TRBJ2-2; D gene uncertain. Between the trimmed V and J ends, which lost 3 bases and 1 base, there was a span of 6 bases. Germline loops: CDR1 DFQATT, CDR2 SNEGSKA (reference sequence). This CDR3 has 13 residues. The chain's CDR3 is CSASAGNTGELFF. The CDR3 DNA is TGCAGTGCTAGCGCAGGGAACACCGGGGAGCTGTTTTTT.

This clonotype was picked up many times. This sequence joins TRBV2 and TRBJ2-3; D unclear. The V end lost 1 base, the J end lost 2 bases, and 13 bases lay between the germline ends. Germline V gene data show CDR1 as SNHLY and CDR2 as FYNNEI. The CDR3 length is 16 residues. The CDR3 bases are TGTGCCAGCAGTGAAGGGCAGAACCTTAACACAGATACGCAGTATTTT. This encodes CASSEGQNLNTDTQYF. Drawing the rest from reference TRBV2 and TRBJ2-3, the complete variable domain is EPEVTQTPSHQVTQMGQEVILRCVPISNHLYFYWYRQILGQKVEFLVSFYNNEISEKSEIFDDQFSVERPDGSNFTLKIRSTKLEDSAMYFCASSEGQNLNTDTQYFGPGTRLTVL.

This clonotype showed up many times. This chain joins TRBV7-8 and TRBJ2-5; 7 nucleotides match TRBD1. There are 15 residues in the CDR3. Germline loops: CDR1 SGHVS, CDR2 FQNEAQ. After removal of 5 bases from V and 4 bases from J, the junction contained 10 bases not matched to a gene. In DNA, the CDR3 is TGTGCCAGCAGCACACACACAGGGGTTGGAGAGACCCAGTACTTC. Translating it yields CASSTHTGVGETQYF.

Ten or more counts support this clonotype. The rearrangement links TRBV28 to TRBJ2-3; 10 bases are shared with TRBD2. V was clipped by 6 bases and J by 3 bases; unmatched bases: 6. The germline V gene encodes CDR1 MDHEN and CDR2 SYDVKM. This CDR3 spans 15 amino acids. CDR3 coding DNA: TGTGCCAGCAGAGCGGGAGGGCCGGAGACAGATACGCAGTATTTT. It yields the protein CASRAGGPETDTQYF.

This clonotype has at least ten counts. The chain links TRBV11-2 to TRBJ1-1; D gene uncertain. V was cut by 5 bases and J by 0 bases, with 7 bases left in between. This CDR3 contains 13 residues. Germline CDR1 SGHAT, CDR2 FQNNGV. The CDR3 DNA reads as TGTGCCAGCAGCCAGGAAGTGAACACTGAAGCTTTCTTT. This encodes CASSQEVNTEAFF.

V is TRBV27 and J is TRBJ1-2; possibly TRBD1 for D (6 bases). Looked up from germline, CDR1 is MNHEY and CDR2 is SMNVEV (reference sequence). This CDR3 has 14 residues. Trimming took 6 bases from V and 2 from J, leaving 13 bases between them. The CDR3 bases are TGTGCCAGCAGCCCCGAGACAGGCAACTATGGCTACACCTTC. It translates to CASSPETGNYGYTF.

This clonotype was seen at least ten times. The V gene is TRBV7-8, the J gene TRBJ2-7, with 9 positions matching TRBD2. In germline, CDR1 is SGHVS, CDR2 FQNEAQ. The V gene end was trimmed by 4 bases and the J gene end by 5 bases; junction bases not matched to a gene: 12. The CDR3 is 16 residues long. The CDR3 nucleotides read TGTGCCAGCAGCTCTCGTTCGGGGACTAGCAAGCACGAGCAGTACTTC. The encoded protein is CASSSRSGTSKHEQYF.

This clonotype was counted ten times or more. The chain couples TRBV28 to TRBJ2-3; D may be TRBD2 (6 bases). CDR1 MDHEN and CDR2 SYDVKM come from the germline V gene. The CDR3 sequence is 14 residues long. V lost 8 bases and J 7 bases, leaving 19 bases between the germline ends. The CDR3 nucleotides read TGTGCCAGCGGAGGATGGCGGGAAGGACATACGCAGTATTTT. It codes for CASGGWREGHTQYF.

This clonotype was counted many times. The chain carries TRBV28 and TRBJ1-5; perhaps TRBD1 as D (5 bases). The CDR3 length is 13 residues. V lost 7 bases and J 7 bases, leaving 14 bases between the germline ends. Germline values: CDR1 MDHEN, CDR2 SYDVKM. DNA for the CDR3: TGTGCCAGCAAGATGGCGGGGGGACAGCCCCAGCATTTT. This codes for CASKMAGGQPQHF.

This clonotype has at least ten counts. The V gene is TRBV28, the J gene TRBJ2-7, with 8 bases that match TRBD2. Germline values: CDR1 MDHEN, CDR2 SYDVKM. V trimming: 6 bases; J trimming: 5 bases; junction bases outside the gene matches: 12. CDR3 length equals 15 residues. The CDR3 DNA is TGTGCCAGCAGACCCGATAGCGGGGAGCTCCACGAGCAGTACTTC. As protein: CASRPDSGELHEQYF. The variable domain in full, completed from reference TRBV28 and TRBJ2-7, reads DVKVTQSSRYLVKRTGEKVFLECVQDMDHENMFWYRQDPGLGLRLIYFSYDVKMKEKGDIPEGYSVSREKKERFSLILESASTNQTSMYLCASRPDSGELHEQYFGPGTRLTVT.